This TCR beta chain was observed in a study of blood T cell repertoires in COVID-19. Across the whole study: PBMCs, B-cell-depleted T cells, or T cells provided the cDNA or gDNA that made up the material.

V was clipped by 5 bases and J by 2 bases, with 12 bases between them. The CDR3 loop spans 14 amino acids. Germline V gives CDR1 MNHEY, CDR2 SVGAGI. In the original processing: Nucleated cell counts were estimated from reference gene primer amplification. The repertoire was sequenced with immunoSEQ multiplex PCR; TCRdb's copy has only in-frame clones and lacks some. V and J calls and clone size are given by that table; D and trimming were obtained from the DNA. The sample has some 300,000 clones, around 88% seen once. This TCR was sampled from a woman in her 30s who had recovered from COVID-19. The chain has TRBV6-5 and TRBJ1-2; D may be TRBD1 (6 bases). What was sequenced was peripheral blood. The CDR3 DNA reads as TGTGCCAGCAGTCGCGACAGGAGCAACTATGGCTACACCTTC. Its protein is CASSRDRSNYGYTF.